Sequencing of this T cell receptor (beta chain) was carried out in a study of T cells in Graves' hyperthyroidism and ophthalmopathy. In the study overall: Before treatment of any kind, peripheral blood was taken at initial diagnosis. Findings of the study overall: Among clonotypes expanded in thyroid above 0.001, most were also found in blood.

Patients were excluded because of uncontrolled infection, other autoimmune disease, pregnancy or lactation. Looked up from germline, CDR1 is SGHAT and CDR2 is FQNNGV. V was pared by 4 bases and J by 6 bases, with 19 bases between. The CDR3 is 15 residues long. This clonotype was counted ten times or more. Its matching antigen is unknown. Regions amplified from RNA transcripts were the TCR beta CDR3 regions. Primed by the HTBI set, a first-round RT-PCR was run on the TCR CDR3. Via MiXCR, TCRdb re-called the multiplex PCR reads, giving one row per CDR3 protein. The sample consists of over 300,000 distinct CDR3 sequences, about 14% of them appearing once.

The rearrangement links TRBV11-2 to TRBJ2-7; the D gene is possibly TRBD2 (5 bases). The receptor's source is a woman in her fifties or sixties with Graves' hyperthyroidism. Sequenced sample: blood. The CDR3 DNA reads TGTGCCAGCAGCTCCCAAACGGGATGGGTGGGCGAGCAGTACTTC. This sequence encodes CASSSQTGWVGEQYF.